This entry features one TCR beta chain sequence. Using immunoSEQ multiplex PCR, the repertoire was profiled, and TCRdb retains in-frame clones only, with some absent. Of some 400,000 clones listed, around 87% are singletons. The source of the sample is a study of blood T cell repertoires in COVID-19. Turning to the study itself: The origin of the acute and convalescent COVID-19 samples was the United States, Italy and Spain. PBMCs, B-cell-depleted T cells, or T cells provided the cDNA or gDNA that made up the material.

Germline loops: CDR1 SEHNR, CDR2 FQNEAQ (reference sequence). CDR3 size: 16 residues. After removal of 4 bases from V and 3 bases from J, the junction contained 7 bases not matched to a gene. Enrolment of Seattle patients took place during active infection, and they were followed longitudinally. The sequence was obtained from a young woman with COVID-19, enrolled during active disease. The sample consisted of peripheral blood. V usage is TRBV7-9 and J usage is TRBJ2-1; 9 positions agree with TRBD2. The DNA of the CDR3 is TGTGCCAGCAGCTCCTTGACTAGCGGCATCTACAATGAGCAGTTCTTC. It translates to CASSSLTSGIYNEQFF.